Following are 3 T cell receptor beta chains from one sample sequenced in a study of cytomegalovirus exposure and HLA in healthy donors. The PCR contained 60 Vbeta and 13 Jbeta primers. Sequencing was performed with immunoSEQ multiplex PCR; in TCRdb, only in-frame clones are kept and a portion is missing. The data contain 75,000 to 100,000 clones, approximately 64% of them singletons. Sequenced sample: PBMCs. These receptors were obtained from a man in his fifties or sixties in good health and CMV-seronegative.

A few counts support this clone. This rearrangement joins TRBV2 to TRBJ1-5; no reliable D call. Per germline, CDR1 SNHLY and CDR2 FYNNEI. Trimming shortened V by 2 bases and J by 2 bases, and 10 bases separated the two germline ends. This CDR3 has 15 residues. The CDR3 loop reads CASSEIDSGNQPQHF. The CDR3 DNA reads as TGTGCCAGCAGTGAAATTGACTCCGGCAATCAGCCCCAGCATTTT. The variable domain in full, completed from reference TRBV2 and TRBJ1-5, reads EPEVTQTPSHQVTQMGQEVILRCVPISNHLYFYWYRQILGQKVEFLVSFYNNEISEKSEIFDDQFSVERPDGSNFTLKIRSTKLEDSAMYFCASSEIDSGNQPQHFGDGTRLSIL.

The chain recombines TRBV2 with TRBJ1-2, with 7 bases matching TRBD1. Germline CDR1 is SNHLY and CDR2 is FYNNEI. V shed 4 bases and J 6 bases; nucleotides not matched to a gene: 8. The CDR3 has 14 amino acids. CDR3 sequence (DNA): TGTGCCAGCAGTGGGGCCCGGGACAGTCATGGCTACACCTTC. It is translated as CASSGARDSHGYTF.

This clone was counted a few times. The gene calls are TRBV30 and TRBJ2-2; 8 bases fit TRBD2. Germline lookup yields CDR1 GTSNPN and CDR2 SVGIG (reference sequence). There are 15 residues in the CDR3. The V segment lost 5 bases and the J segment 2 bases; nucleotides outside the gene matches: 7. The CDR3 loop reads CAWAPGLGNTGELFF. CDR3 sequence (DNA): TGTGCCTGGGCGCCGGGACTAGGAAACACCGGGGAGCTGTTTTTT.